These T cell receptor beta chains were read from a single sample in a study of shared clonotypes between healthy human individuals. This table comes from immunoSEQ multiplex PCR, and its TCRdb copy is limited to in-frame clones, with some not included. The sample has 2 million to 2.5 million clones, under 97% seen once. Material for sequencing was naive CD4+ T cells sorted from blood. The receptors shown here come from a man aged 18 to 35 in good health. Both conserved end residues are part of each CDR3. Each record gives: CDR3 protein, CDR3 DNA, J gene, D gene, V gene, clone size. The D gene is left open where the match is weak. Clone size is shown for a subset of rows, as once, few, many or a class of expanded clone.

CASTQGPDTQYF TGTGCCAGCACACAGGGGCCAGATACGCAGTATTTT TRBJ2-3 TRBD1 TRBV2 once
CASTPLTGTSDNEQFF TGTGCCAGTACCCCCCTAACCGGGACTAGCGACAATGAGCAGTTCTTC TRBJ2-1 TRBD2 TRBV19 NA
CAWSANTGDSGAFF TGTGCCTGGAGTGCGAATACAGGGGATAGTGGGGCTTTCTTT TRBJ1-1 TRBD1 TRBV30 NA
CASGGVSGRYGYTF TGTGCCAGCGGGGGGGTCTCTGGTCGCTATGGCTACACCTTC TRBJ1-2 NA TRBV28 NA
CASRYGTSYSYEQYF TGTGCCAGCAGATACGGGACTTCTTATAGCTACGAGCAGTACTTC TRBJ2-7 NA TRBV6-1 NA
CASSDRSSGRGEQYF TGTGCCAGCAGTGATCGTAGTAGCGGGAGAGGGGAGCAGTACTTC TRBJ2-7 TRBD2 TRBV2 NA
CASSLGSSTYEQYF TGTGCCAGCAGCTTAGGGAGTAGTACCTACGAGCAGTACTTC TRBJ2-7 NA TRBV7-2 NA
CASSELGVANSPLHF TGTGCCAGCAGTGAACTGGGGGTGGCTAATTCACCCCTCCACTTT TRBJ1-6 NA TRBV2 NA
CASSLWDRSSYEQYF TGTGCCAGCAGTTTATGGGACAGGAGCTCCTACGAGCAGTACTTC TRBJ2-7 TRBD1 TRBV28 NA
CASSVPGGVTDTQYF TGTGCCAGCAGTGTTCCGGGAGGAGTTACAGATACGCAGTATTTT TRBJ2-3 TRBD2 TRBV25-1 NA
CASSDFRQGAPRNQPQHF TGTGCCAGCAGTGATTTTCGACAGGGGGCGCCCCGCAATCAGCCCCAGCATTTT TRBJ1-5 TRBD1 TRBV25-1 once
CASSDRFYGYTF TGTGCCAGCAGTGATCGGTTTTATGGCTACACCTTC TRBJ1-2 NA TRBV6-1 once
CASSLAKTAYNEQFF TGTGCCAGCAGCCTTGCAAAAACAGCCTACAATGAGCAGTTCTTC TRBJ2-1 NA TRBV7-2 once
CAWTRKGSRYNEQFF TGTGCCTGGACGAGGAAAGGGAGTAGATACAATGAGCAGTTCTTC TRBJ2-1 NA TRBV30 once
CASSPDFGELFF TGTGCCAGCAGCCCAGACTTCGGGGAGCTGTTTTTT TRBJ2-2 NA TRBV11-2 NA
CASKETGDTGELFF TGTGCCAGCAAAGAGACAGGGGACACCGGGGAGCTGTTTTTT TRBJ2-2 TRBD1 TRBV6-4 NA